This T cell receptor beta chain was documented in a study of blood T cell repertoires in COVID-19. Turning to the study itself: The United States, Italy and Spain provided the acute and convalescent COVID-19 samples.

The CDR3 sequence is 14 residues long. Germline values: CDR1 GTSNPN, CDR2 SVGIG (reference sequence). V lost 8 bases to trimming and J lost 6 bases, with 19 bases between them. Here immunoSEQ multiplex PCR was the method, and the copy in TCRdb shows in-frame clones only, minus some. The sample gives 130,000 to 150,000 clones, 85% to 90% of which show up once; roughly 4.3% is in the top ten. The chain combines TRBV30 with TRBJ2-2; weak D call: TRBD2 (6 bases). The receptor was isolated from a middle-aged woman with acute or convalescent COVID-19. Sequencing was performed on peripheral blood. This CDR3 reads CAGSLMWRAGELFF. CDR3 DNA: TGTGCCGGATCGCTCATGTGGAGGGCCGGGGAGCTGTTTTTT.